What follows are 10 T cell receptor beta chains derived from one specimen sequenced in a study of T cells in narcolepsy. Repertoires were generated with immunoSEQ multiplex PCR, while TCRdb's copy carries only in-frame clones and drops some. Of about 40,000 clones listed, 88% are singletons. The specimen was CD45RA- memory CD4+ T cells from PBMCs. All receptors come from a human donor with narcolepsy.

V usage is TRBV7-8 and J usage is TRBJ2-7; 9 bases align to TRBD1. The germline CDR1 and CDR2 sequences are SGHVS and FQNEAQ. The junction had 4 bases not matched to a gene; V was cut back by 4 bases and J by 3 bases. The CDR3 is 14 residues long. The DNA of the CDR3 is TGTGCCAGCAGCTCCCCGGGACAGGGCTACGAGCAGTACTTC. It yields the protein CASSSPGQGYEQYF.

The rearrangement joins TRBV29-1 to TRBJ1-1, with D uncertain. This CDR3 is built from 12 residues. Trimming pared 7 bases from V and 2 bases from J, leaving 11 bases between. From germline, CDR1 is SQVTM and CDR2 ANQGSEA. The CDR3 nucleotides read TGCAGCGCATCCACGGTTAACACTGAAGCTTTCTTT. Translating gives CSASTVNTEAFF.

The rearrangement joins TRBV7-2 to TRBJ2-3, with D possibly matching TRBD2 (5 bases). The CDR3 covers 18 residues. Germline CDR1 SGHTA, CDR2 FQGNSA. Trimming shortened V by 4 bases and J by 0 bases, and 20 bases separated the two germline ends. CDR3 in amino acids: CASSSTQSSGWSTDTQYF. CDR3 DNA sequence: TGTGCCAGCAGCTCCACCCAAAGTTCGGGGTGGAGCACAGATACGCAGTATTTT.

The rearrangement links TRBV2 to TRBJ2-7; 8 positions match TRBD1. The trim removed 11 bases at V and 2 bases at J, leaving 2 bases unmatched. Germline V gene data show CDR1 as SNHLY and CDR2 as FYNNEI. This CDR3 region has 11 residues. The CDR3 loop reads CAGGQAYEQYF. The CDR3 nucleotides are TGTGCCGGGGGACAGGCCTACGAGCAGTACTTC.

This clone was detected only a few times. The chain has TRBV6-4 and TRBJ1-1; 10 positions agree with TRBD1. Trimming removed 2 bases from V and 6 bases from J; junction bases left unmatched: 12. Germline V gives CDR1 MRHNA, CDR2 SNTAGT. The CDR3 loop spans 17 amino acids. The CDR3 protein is CASSDPGQGEINAEAFF. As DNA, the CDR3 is TGTGCCAGCAGTGACCCAGGACAGGGGGAAATAAACGCTGAAGCTTTCTTT.

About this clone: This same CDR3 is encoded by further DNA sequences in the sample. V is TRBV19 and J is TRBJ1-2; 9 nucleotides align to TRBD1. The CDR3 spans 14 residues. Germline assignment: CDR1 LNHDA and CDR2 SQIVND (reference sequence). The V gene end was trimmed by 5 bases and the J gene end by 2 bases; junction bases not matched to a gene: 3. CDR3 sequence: CASSSTGGNYGYTF. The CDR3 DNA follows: TGTGCCAGTAGTTCGACAGGGGGGAACTATGGCTACACCTTC.

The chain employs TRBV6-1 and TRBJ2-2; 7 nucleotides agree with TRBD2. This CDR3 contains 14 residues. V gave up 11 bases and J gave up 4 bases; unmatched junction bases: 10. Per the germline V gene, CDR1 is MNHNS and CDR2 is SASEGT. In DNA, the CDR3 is TGTGCCGGCGGAGGCGGGAGTGGCACCGGGGAGCTGTTTTTT. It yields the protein CAGGGGSGTGELFF.

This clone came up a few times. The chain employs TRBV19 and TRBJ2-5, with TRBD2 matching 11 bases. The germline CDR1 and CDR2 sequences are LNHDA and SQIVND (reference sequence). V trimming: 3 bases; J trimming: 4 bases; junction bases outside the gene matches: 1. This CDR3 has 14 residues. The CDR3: CASSIGLAGETQYF. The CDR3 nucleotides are TGTGCCAGTAGTATCGGACTAGCGGGAGAGACCCAGTACTTC. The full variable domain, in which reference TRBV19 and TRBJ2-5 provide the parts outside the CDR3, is DGGITQSPKYLFRKEGQNVTLSCEQNLNHDAMYWYRQDPGQGLRLIYYSQIVNDFQKGDIAEGYSVSREKKESFPLTVTSAQKNPTAFYLCASSIGLAGETQYFGPGTRLLVL.

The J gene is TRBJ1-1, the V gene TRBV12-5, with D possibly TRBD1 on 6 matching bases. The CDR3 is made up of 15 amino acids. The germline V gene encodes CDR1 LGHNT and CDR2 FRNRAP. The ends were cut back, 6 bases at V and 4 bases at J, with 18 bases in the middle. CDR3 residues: CASGSWGAGPTEAFF. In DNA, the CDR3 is TGTGCTAGTGGAAGTTGGGGGGCAGGGCCCACTGAAGCTTTCTTT.

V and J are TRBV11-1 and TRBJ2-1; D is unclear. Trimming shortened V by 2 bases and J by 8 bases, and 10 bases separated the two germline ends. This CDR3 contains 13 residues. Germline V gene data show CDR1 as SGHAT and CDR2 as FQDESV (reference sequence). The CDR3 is CASSLTPQHEQFF. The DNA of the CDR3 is TGTGCCAGCAGCTTAACCCCACAGCATGAGCAGTTCTTC.